The clone carrying this T cell receptor (beta chain) was detected many times. Its antigen is unknown. The junction departs from the called germline gene at one end, perhaps through a read error. Stable hyperthyroidism: no ophthalmopathy progression over 18 months of follow-up. Diagnostic decisions used clinical symptoms, serum thyroxine and TRAb, thyroid ultrasound and orbital computed tomography. This CDR3 is 14 amino acids long. RNA transcripts were the template for amplifying TCR beta CDR3 regions. When the TCR CDR3 underwent first-round RT-PCR, the HTBI primer set was used. TCRdb reprocessed the multiplex PCR reads via MiXCR and lists one record per CDR3 protein. Of over 550,000 distinct CDR3 sequences listed, roughly a sixth are singletons. The source of the sample is a study of T cells in Graves' hyperthyroidism and ophthalmopathy. Study-wide findings and caveats: Blood also held most thyroid clonotypes expanded beyond 0.001.

The V and J genes are TRBV12-3 or TRBV12-4 and TRBJ2-7, with 9 bases lining up with TRBD2. Specimen: blood. This sequence originates from a woman between 18 and 29 years old with Graves' hyperthyroidism. For the CDR3, the DNA is TGTGCCAGCAGTCTAGCGGGACCGGACTACGAGCAGTACTTC. Its protein is CASSLAGPDYEQYF.